This TCR beta chain was sequenced for a study of blood T cells in healthy people across ages. Comment on this clonotype: Its cognate antigen is unknown. Its ends do not fully match the called genes, so a read error is possible.

Study results and caveats: Relative to aged donors, long-lived donors carried more naive CD4+ cells and displayed higher diversity. Diversity figures based on one million T cells were deemed too low.

Using a J-beta primer mix together with a sample-barcoded 5' primer, a second PCR was run for 7 to 11 cycles. Using its own MiXCR run on the 5' RACE reads, TCRdb lists one record per CDR3 protein. The table lists 1.5 million to 1.8 million distinct CDR3 sequences, under 55% of them singletons. Donors were systemically healthy Caucasian individuals from Russia aged roughly 6 to 90 years. Source material: blood. The origin of this receptor is a woman younger than 35 in good health.

The DNA for the CDR3 is TGTGCCAGCACCGGGACCCAGGTCATCGATCAGCCTACAGGTACGCAGTATTTT. It yields the protein CASTGTQVIDQPTGTQYF. This chain joins TRBV12-3 or TRBV12-4 and TRBJ2-3, with D perhaps given as TRBD1 or TRBD2 (5 bases each). CDR3 length equals 18 residues.